This T cell receptor beta chain originates from a study of blood T cell repertoires in COVID-19. About the research overall: COVID-19 samples, acute and convalescent, were from the United States, Italy and Spain. Sources were T cells, B-cell-depleted T cells, or PBMCs; the material itself was cDNA or gDNA.

In the study's own analysis: Amplifying reference gene primers gave estimates of nucleated cell counts. This table comes from immunoSEQ multiplex PCR, and its TCRdb copy is limited to in-frame clones, with some not included. That table gives V, J and clone size, and the DNA gave D and trimming. Of hundreds of thousands of clones listed, approximately 91% are singletons. V lost 2 bases to trimming and J lost 1 base, with 15 bases between them. Germline V CDR1 and CDR2: MNHEY, SMNVEV (reference sequence). The CDR3 sequence is 17 residues long. The specimen was peripheral blood. This TCR was sampled from a human donor in a cohort sampled during active COVID-19. The V call is TRBV27, the J call TRBJ2-1; tentative D call: TRBD2 (6 bases). The CDR3 DNA reads as TGTGCCAGCAGTTTAGTCTCGGGTAGCGGATCCTACAATGAGCAGTTCTTC. Protein: CASSLVSGSGSYNEQFF.